This T cell receptor beta chain was sequenced during a study of cytomegalovirus exposure and HLA in healthy donors. The PCR employed 60 Vbeta primers together with 13 Jbeta primers. Measured with immunoSEQ multiplex PCR; TCRdb has only the in-frame clones, and not every one. The sample lists 150,000 to 200,000 clones, 80% to 90% occurring once. Details on this clone: The target antigen is unknown.

V was clipped by 6 bases and J by 4 bases; unmatched bases: 2. This CDR3 is built from 13 residues. The germline V gene has CDR1 ENHRY and CDR2 SYGVKD. The study's findings and limits: Most subjects had HLA-A and HLA-B alleles reportedly predicted accurately by TCR beta sequences.

Source material: PBMCs. This chain joins TRBV10-3 and TRBJ1-5; 8 nucleotides agree with TRBD1. This receptor was identified in a man between 18 and 29 years old in good health and CMV-seropositive. CDR3 loop: CAISTGGNQPQHF. DNA for the CDR3: TGTGCCATCAGCACAGGGGGTAATCAGCCCCAGCATTTT.